This T cell receptor beta chain originates from a study of T cell responses to AZD1222 COVID-19 vaccine (dated by TCRdb to about 2021). For the wider study: Because spike-specific TCR depth and breadth did not differ between the two schedules, AZD1222 recipients who got a second dose at roughly 4 weeks were pooled with those who got a second dose at roughly 12 weeks. A total of 233 trial participants underwent TCR sequencing, of whom about 200 received two doses of AZD1222 and some 25 received two doses of the MenACWY control vaccine. Trial participants were enrolled into age subgroups of 18-55, 56-69 and 70-plus years, which contained about 160, 30 and 59 TCR-sequenced participants, respectively.

Study-wide findings and limitations: The 56-69-year group was small, and its depth increase did not reach significance, likely because of low power. Because no day 14 peak-response samples were available, the repertoires could be characterized only after the peak T cell response. The whole spike protein was spanned by vaccine-associated CD4 TCRs, and dominant responses were seen in regions 160-218 and 743-854. Nearly half of unique spike-specific TCRs reportedly recognized epitopes outside regions mutated in the B.1.351 and B.1.1.7 variants. Conclusions about previously exposed vaccinees are limited because only five to seven AZD1222 recipients were SARS-CoV-2 seropositive at baseline. Spike-specific TCR breadth and depth rose significantly after two AZD1222 doses compared with day 0 and with MenACWY recipients. Participants were mostly white British and included more females than males, and it was suggested by the authors that clonal diversity may have been underestimated.

The CDR3 regions of human TCRbeta chains were subjected to immunosequencing. The published analysis was carried out like this. TCRs in the repertoires were matched against a reference library of SARS-CoV-2-specific TCRs that had been generated with the MIRA antigen-specificity platform. Breadth was defined as the fraction of unique TCRs that were SARS-CoV-2-associated. Depth was defined as the fraction of total T cells that were SARS-CoV-2-associated. Each spike-specific TCR was assigned to its reactive spike region and to a CD4 or CD8 class using the MIRA data. Log10-transformed breadth and depth values were compared by one-way ANOVA with Sidak's multiple comparisons tests. Sourced from immuneACCESS, this table was stored by TCRdb with only in-frame sequences that have V and J called. A share of the clones is absent; for the studies checked, an unresolved V gene accounts for under half, and the remainder has no known explanation. That table supplies the V and J calls and clone size; D and trimming were determined from the DNA. A total of 120,000 or so clones appear in this sample, 80% to 90% of them only once. The ten most abundant clones make up roughly 1.1% of the sample.

The CDR3, from cysteine to phenylalanine, totals 13 residues. Only the CDR3 part of the read is kept: 39 bases, read in frame from the first base. V is shortened by 4 bases, J by 4 bases, and the region joining them spans 10 bases. In the germline V gene (reference sequence), CDR1 corresponds to LGHDT and CDR2 to YNNKEL. The time point label, as the study defines it: baseline before first vaccination. Vaccinee samples came from UK trials COV001 and COV002, including a single-blind randomized controlled phase 2/3 trial of AZD1222 (ChAdOx1 nCoV-19) in healthy adults. For TCRbeta chain sequencing, PBMC samples from trial participants were taken at day 0 and at day 28 after the second dose. A note on this clone: There is no known antigen for this receptor. Base quality data are lacking; no much larger clone is found one base away.

This chain is built from TRBV3-1 (or the pseudogene TRBV3-2) and TRBJ1-2; the D gene remains uncertain. This TCR was sampled from an adult in good health. The source was peripheral blood, collected on day 0 of AZD1222 vaccination. The nucleotide sequence reads TGTGCCAGCAGCCCCCACGGGTCCTATGGCTACACCTTC. It encodes CASSPHGSYGYTF.